These 15 T cell receptor beta chains were all obtained from the same sample, sequenced in a study of blood T cell repertoires in COVID-19. Sequenced by immunoSEQ multiplex PCR; TCRdb stores in-frame clones only, minus some. The sample has roughly 150,000 clones; around 77% are singletons. The sequenced material came from peripheral blood. All receptors come from a man aged 65 to 85 with acute or convalescent COVID-19.

The chain joins TRBV7-6 to TRBJ2-7; 9 nucleotides match TRBD1. CDR3 length equals 17 residues. The germline V gene has CDR1 SGHVS and CDR2 FNYEAQ. The J segment lost 3 bases and the V segment lost 2 bases, leaving 11 bases of the junction unmatched. This chain's CDR3 is CASSLRFPGQGFYEQYF. CDR3 nucleotides: TGTGCCAGCAGCTTAAGATTCCCAGGACAGGGGTTCTACGAGCAGTACTTC. Based on the CDR3 plus reference TRBV7-6 and TRBJ2-7, the full variable domain is GAGVSQSPRYKVTKRGQDVALRCDPISGHVSLYWYRQALGQGPEFLTYFNYEAQQDKSGLPNDRFSAERPEGSISTLTIQRTEQRDSAMYRCASSLRFPGQGFYEQYFGPGTRLTVT.

The chain is built from TRBV6-5 and TRBJ1-2; 9 bases map to TRBD1. CDR1 and CDR2 (germline): MNHEY, SVGAGI. V was clipped by 8 bases and J by 6 bases; unmatched bases: 13. CDR3 length equals 15 residues. The CDR3 DNA is TGTGCCAGCCAGACGGGACAGGGAAATGGGAATGGCTACACCTTC. This codes for CASQTGQGNGNGYTF.

The chain is built from TRBV7-2 and TRBJ1-2, with a possible D match to TRBD1 (5 bases). V was trimmed by 3 bases and J by 8 bases, leaving 13 bases between them. The CDR3 contains 13 residues. Germline loops: CDR1 SGHTA, CDR2 FQGNSA. The CDR3 here is CASSFRGGRGYTF. The CDR3 bases are TGTGCCAGCAGCTTCCGGGGGGGACGAGGCTACACCTTC.

This clone has a handful of counts. The chain has TRBV9 and TRBJ1-3; the D is unclear. From germline, CDR1 is SGDLS and CDR2 YYNGEE. This CDR3 region has 17 residues. The germline V and J ends were trimmed by 0 bases and 3 bases, with 16 bases remaining between them. The CDR3 DNA follows: TGTGCCAGCAGCGTAGAGGTTGAGGTCTCCTTTGGAAACACCATATATTTT. Residues: CASSVEVEVSFGNTIYF.

This chain links TRBV5-1 with TRBJ2-1; 7 bases agree with TRBD2. This CDR3 contains 15 residues. J was trimmed by 1 base and V by 1 base; bases with no gene match: 2. Germline V gives CDR1 SGHRS, CDR2 YFSETQ. The CDR3 is CASSLLRGSYNEQFF. The CDR3 DNA is TGCGCCAGCAGCTTGTTGCGGGGGTCCTACAATGAGCAGTTCTTC.

The chain carries TRBV19 and TRBJ1-4; D is unresolved. V was shortened by 5 bases and J by 8 bases, with 9 bases between the two germline ends. Germline V lookup: CDR1 LNHDA, CDR2 SQIVND (reference sequence). This CDR3 is 12 amino acids long. This chain's CDR3 is CASSLQREKLFF. Here the CDR3 DNA reads TGTGCCAGTAGTCTTCAGCGGGAAAAACTGTTTTTT.

The V gene is TRBV2, the J gene TRBJ2-1; D is undetermined. Germline V gene data show CDR1 as SNHLY and CDR2 as FYNNEI. This CDR3 spans 11 amino acids. Trimming left V 6 bases short and J 5 bases short, with 5 bases between. The CDR3 DNA reads as TGTGCCAGCAGGGCAAACAATGAGCAGTTCTTC. Translating gives CASRANNEQFF.

The chain employs TRBV29-1 and TRBJ1-3; 10 bases match TRBD1. The CDR3 runs 18 residues. Germline trimming cut 5 bases from V and 4 bases from J; bases unmatched to any gene: 17. Germline V CDR1 and CDR2: SQVTM, ANQGSEA. The CDR3 here is CSVQKTRDRGLTGNTIYF. The CDR3 region has the DNA TGCAGCGTTCAAAAAACCCGGGACAGGGGATTGACAGGAAACACCATATATTTT.

This clone was seen once. The junction differs from germline at one of its ends, possibly a read error. Other DNA sequences in this sample translate to the same CDR3. The chain couples TRBV7-3 to TRBJ2-1, with 8 bases identical to TRBD2. The CDR3 totals 15 residues. Germline values: CDR1 SGHTA, CDR2 FQGTGA. The CDR3 spells CASSFGRGPGNEQFF. As DNA, the CDR3 is TGTGCCAGCAGCTTCGGGAGGGGCCCAGGGAATGAACAGTTCTTC. Variable domain in full (rest from reference TRBV7-3 and TRBJ2-1): GAGVSQTPSNKVTEKGKYVELRCDPISGHTALYWYRQSLGQGPEFLIYFQGTGAADDSGLPNDRFFAVRPEGSVSTLKIQRTERGDSAVYLCASSFGRGPGNEQFFGPGTRLTVL.

This clone was recorded only once. The CDR3 reads CASTHSGAQETQYF. For the CDR3, the DNA is TGTGCCAGCACCCATAGCGGGGCCCAAGAGACCCAGTACTTC. V and J are TRBV6-5 and TRBJ2-5; 8 bases align to TRBD2. The CDR3 spans 14 residues. V shed 7 bases, J shed 1 base, and the junction held 5 bases outside the gene matches. The germline V gene encodes CDR1 MNHEY and CDR2 SVGAGI.

The chain employs TRBV24-1 and TRBJ1-5; a weak D match, TRBD1 (5 bases). In germline, CDR1 is KGHDR, CDR2 SFDVKD. Trimming took 5 bases from V and 6 from J, leaving 13 bases between them. The CDR3 consists of 14 residues. The CDR3 coding sequence is TGTGCCACCAGTGGGGGGGAGGGCAGTCAGCCCCAGCATTTT. Its translation is CATSGGEGSQPQHF.

J is TRBJ2-3 and V is TRBV15, with 7 bases identical to TRBD1. This CDR3 is built from 15 residues. Per the germline V gene, CDR1 is LNHNV and CDR2 is YYDKDF (reference sequence). V lost 2 bases to trimming and J lost 10 bases; unmatched junction nucleotides: 12. For the CDR3, the DNA is TGTGCCACCAGCAGACCTGACAGGGCCGACCCGGCGCAGTATTTT. Amino acid sequence: CATSRPDRADPAQYF.

This chain links TRBV18 with TRBJ1-5; no clear D gene. The CDR3 consists of 13 residues. CDR1 and CDR2 from the germline V gene are KGHSH and LQKENI. The V end was cut by 6 bases, the J end by 0 bases, with 6 bases between. The CDR3 sequence: CASSPSSNQPQHF. In nucleotides, the CDR3 is TGTGCCAGCTCCCCGAGTAGCAATCAGCCCCAGCATTTT.

This chain joins TRBV6-5 and TRBJ2-7; TRBD2 is a possible D gene (6 bases). The germline V gene encodes CDR1 MNHEY and CDR2 SVGAGI. The CDR3 extends over 14 amino acids. The V end lost 6 bases, the J end lost 0 bases, and 12 bases lay between the germline ends. The CDR3 DNA sequence: TGTGCCAGCAGCCGGGACTCAAGCTCCTACGAGCAGTACTTC. Translation gives CASSRDSSSYEQYF.

Of note for this clone: A clone one base away is much larger, so this may be a read error. The chain employs TRBV14 and TRBJ2-2; D may be TRBD2 (5 bases). Germline loops: CDR1 SGHDN, CDR2 FVKESK. The ends were cut back, 4 bases at V and 6 bases at J, with 15 bases in the middle. The CDR3 consists of 15 residues. CDR3 nucleotides: TGTGCCAGCAGCCGGAGCGAGAGCGGCGCCGGGGAGCTGTTTTTT. Translation gives CASSRSESGAGELFF.